This T cell receptor beta chain was captured by sequencing in a study of blood T cell repertoires in COVID-19. Study context: From the United States, Italy and Spain came samples of acute and convalescent COVID-19. Nucleic acid was either cDNA or gDNA, and it came from T cells, B-cell-depleted T cells, or PBMCs.

How the authors handled the data: Estimation of nucleated cell counts was performed using reference gene primer amplification. The assay was immunoSEQ multiplex PCR, and TCRdb's table has in-frame clones only and misses some. V, J and clone size reflect that table, while D and trimming were determined from the DNA. The sample has under 250,000 clones, about 86% seen once. Germline CDR1 LGHDT, CDR2 YNNKEL (reference sequence). After removal of 4 bases from V and 4 bases from J, the junction contained 3 bases not matched to a gene. The CDR3 has 16 residues. This TCR derives from a man aged 35-49 years with active or convalescent COVID-19. Sequenced: peripheral blood. The chain has TRBV3-1 (or the pseudogene TRBV3-2) and TRBJ2-3; 15 bases match TRBD2. The CDR3 is CASSRGLAGGSDTQYF. Here the CDR3 DNA reads TGTGCCAGCAGCCGGGGACTAGCGGGAGGATCAGATACGCAGTATTTT.